Many counts were recorded for the clone carrying this T cell receptor beta chain. Its cognate antigen is unknown. Patients were all untreated before their thyroid surgery. This entry belongs to a study of metastatic and nonmetastatic thyroid tumors. About the study: Blood and tumor or nodule tissue repertoires from malignant and benign thyroid patients were compared.

V trimming: 4 bases; J trimming: 5 bases; junction bases outside the gene matches: 5. The CDR3 runs 13 residues. Germline V gene lookup returns CDR1 SGHRS and CDR2 YFSETQ. In the original workflow: Construction of a distant-metastasis classifier for papillary thyroid cancer relied on CDR3 differences across clinicopathological groups. TCRdb reprocessed the PCR reads via MiXCR. The V and J calls, along with clone size, are taken from TCRdb and not from the paper's own processing. The profile covers tens of thousands of clones, with roughly 19% appearing a single time and about 22% taken by the ten largest. Findings and caveats of the study: Malignant tumors reportedly showed significantly higher TCR beta diversity than benign nodules in both blood and tumor.

The chain recombines TRBV5-1 with TRBJ2-5; 7 nucleotides align to TRBD1. The specimen sequenced was blood. The sequence was obtained from a female donor with papillary thyroid cancer or a benign thyroid nodule (not recorded which). Some clones in this sample may be carry-over from other donors' samples. As DNA, the CDR3 is TGCGCCAGCAGCCCCGGACAGGTGGAGACCCAGTACTTC. Residues: CASSPGQVETQYF.